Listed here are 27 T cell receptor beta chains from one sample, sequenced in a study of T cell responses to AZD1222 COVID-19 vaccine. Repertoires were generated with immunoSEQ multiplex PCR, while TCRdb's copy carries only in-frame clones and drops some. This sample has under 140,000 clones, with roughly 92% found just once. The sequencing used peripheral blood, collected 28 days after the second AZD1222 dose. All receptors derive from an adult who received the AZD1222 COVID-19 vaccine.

DNA of the CDR3: TGTGCCAGCAGCTTGCAGGGAGCAGATGCTGAAAAACTGTTTTTT. Translated: CASSLQGADAEKLFF. V and J are TRBV5-6 and TRBJ1-4, with D maybe TRBD1 (5 bases). This CDR3 is built from 15 residues. The V gene lost 1 base and the J gene lost 7 bases, with 14 bases spanning the gap. Germline assignment: CDR1 SGHDT and CDR2 YYEEEE.

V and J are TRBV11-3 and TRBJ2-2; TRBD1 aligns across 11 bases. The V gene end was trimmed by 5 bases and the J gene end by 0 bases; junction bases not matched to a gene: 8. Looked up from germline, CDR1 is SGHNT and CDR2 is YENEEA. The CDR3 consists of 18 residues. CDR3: CASSTGQGAFANTGELFF. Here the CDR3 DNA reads TGTGCCAGCAGCACTGGACAGGGGGCGTTCGCGAACACCGGGGAGCTGTTTTTT.

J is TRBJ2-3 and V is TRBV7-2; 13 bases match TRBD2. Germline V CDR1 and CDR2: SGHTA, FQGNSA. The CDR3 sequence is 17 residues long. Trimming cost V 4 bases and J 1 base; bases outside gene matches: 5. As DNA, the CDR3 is TGTGCCAGCAGCTCCGGTACTAGCGGGGGGGGCACAGATACGCAGTATTTT. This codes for CASSSGTSGGGTDTQYF.

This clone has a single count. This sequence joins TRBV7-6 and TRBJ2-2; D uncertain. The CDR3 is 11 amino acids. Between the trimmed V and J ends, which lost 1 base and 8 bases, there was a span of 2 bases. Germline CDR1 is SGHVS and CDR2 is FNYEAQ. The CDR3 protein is CASSLVGELFF. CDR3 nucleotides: TGTGCCAGCAGCTTAGTTGGGGAGCTGTTTTTT.

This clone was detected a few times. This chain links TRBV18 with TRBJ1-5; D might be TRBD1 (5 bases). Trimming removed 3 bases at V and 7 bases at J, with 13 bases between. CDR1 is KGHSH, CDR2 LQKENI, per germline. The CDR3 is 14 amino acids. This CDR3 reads CASSPSGSGQPQHF. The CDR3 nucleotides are TGTGCCAGCTCACCTTCAGGGTCCGGACAGCCCCAGCATTTT.

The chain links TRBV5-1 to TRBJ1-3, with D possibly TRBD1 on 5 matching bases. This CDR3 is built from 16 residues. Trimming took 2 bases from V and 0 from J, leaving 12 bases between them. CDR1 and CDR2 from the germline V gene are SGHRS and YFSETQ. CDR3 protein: CASSLAGLSSGNTIYF. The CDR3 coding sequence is TGCGCCAGCAGCTTAGCGGGACTTTCCTCTGGAAACACCATATATTTT.

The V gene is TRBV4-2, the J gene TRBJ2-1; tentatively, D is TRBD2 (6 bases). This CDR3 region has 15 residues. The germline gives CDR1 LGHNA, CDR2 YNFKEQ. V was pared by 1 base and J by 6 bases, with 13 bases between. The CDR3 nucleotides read TGTGCCAGCAGCCAAGGGTGGGGGGAAGGCAATGAGCAGTTCTTC. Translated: CASSQGWGEGNEQFF.

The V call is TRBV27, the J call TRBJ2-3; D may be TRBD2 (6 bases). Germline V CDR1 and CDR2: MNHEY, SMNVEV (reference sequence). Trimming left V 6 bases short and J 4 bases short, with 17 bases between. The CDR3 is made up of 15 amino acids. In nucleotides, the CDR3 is TGTGCCAGCAGCCCCGTTGGGAGGCTACCAGATACGCAGTATTTT. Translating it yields CASSPVGRLPDTQYF.

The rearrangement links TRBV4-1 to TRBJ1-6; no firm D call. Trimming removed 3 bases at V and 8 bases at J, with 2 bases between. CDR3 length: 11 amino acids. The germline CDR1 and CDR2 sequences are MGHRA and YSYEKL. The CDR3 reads CASSQDSPLHF. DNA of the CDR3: TGCGCCAGCAGCCAGGATTCACCCCTCCACTTT.

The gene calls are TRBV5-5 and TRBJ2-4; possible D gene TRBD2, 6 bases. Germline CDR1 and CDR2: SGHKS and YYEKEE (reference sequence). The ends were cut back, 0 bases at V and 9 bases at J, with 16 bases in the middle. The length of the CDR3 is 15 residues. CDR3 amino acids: CASSLVRPGRRIQYF. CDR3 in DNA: TGTGCCAGCAGCTTGGTGAGGCCAGGGAGGCGCATTCAGTACTTC.

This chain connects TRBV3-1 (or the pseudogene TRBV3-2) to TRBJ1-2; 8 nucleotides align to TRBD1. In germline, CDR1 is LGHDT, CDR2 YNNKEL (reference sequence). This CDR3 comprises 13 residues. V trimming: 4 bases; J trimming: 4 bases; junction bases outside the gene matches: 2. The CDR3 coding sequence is TGTGCCAGCAGCCCGGGACAGGCCTATGGCTACACCTTC. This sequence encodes CASSPGQAYGYTF.

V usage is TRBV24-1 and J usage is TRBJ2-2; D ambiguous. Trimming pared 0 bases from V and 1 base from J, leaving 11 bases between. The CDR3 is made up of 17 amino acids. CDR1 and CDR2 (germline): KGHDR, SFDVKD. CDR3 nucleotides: TGTGCCACCAGTGATTTGTCGGGCGACCAGAACACCGGGGAGCTGTTTTTT. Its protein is CATSDLSGDQNTGELFF.

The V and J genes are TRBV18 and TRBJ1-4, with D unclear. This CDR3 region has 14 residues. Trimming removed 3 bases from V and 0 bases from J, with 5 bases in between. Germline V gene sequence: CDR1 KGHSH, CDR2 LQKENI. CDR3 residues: CASSPLPTNEKLFF. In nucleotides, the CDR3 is TGTGCCAGCTCACCTTTACCAACTAATGAAAAACTGTTTTTT.

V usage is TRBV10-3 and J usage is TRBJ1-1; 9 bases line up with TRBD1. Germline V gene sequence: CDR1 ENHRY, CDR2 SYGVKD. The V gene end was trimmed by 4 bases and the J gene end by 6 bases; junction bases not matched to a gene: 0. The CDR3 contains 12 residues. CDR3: CAISGQGAEAFF. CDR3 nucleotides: TGTGCCATCAGTGGACAGGGGGCTGAAGCTTTCTTT.

CDR3 bases: TGCGCCAGCAGCTCCTCCCCCCTATCCAACACCGGGGAGCTGTTTTTT. This sequence encodes CASSSSPLSNTGELFF. The chain links TRBV5-1 to TRBJ2-2; D unresolved. Germline values: CDR1 SGHRS, CDR2 YFSETQ. The CDR3 sequence is 16 residues long. V was cut by 3 bases and J by 2 bases, with 14 bases left in between. The full variable domain, with the rest looked up from reference TRBV5-1 and TRBJ2-2, is KAGVTQTPRYLIKTRGQQVTLSCSPISGHRSVSWYQQTPGQGLQFLFEYFSETQRNKGNFPGRFSGRQFSNSRSEMNVSTLELGDSALYLCASSSSPLSNTGELFFGEGSRLTVL.

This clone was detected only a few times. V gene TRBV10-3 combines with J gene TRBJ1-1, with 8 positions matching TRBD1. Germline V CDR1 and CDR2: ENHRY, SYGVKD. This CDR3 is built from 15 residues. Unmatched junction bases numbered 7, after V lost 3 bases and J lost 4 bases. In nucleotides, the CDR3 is TGTGCCATCAGTGAAGGAGCAGGGGGCCTCACTGAAGCTTTCTTT. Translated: CAISEGAGGLTEAFF.

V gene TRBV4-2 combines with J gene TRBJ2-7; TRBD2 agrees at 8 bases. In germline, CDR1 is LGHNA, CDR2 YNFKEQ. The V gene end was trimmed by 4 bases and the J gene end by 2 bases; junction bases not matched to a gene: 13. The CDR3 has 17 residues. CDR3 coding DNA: TGTGCCAGCAGCCTCCTCCCGAGCCTAGCGGGTGCCTACGAGCAGTACTTC. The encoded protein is CASSLLPSLAGAYEQYF.

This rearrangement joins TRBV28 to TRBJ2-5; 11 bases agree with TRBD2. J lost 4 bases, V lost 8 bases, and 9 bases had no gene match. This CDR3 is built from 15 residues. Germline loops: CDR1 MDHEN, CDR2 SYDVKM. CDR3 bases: TGTGCCAGCTCCGCCCTAGCGGGGGGTGGAGAGACCCAGTACTTC. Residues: CASSALAGGGETQYF. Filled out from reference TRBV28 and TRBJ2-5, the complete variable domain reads DVKVTQSSRYLVKRTGEKVFLECVQDMDHENMFWYRQDPGLGLRLIYFSYDVKMKEKGDIPEGYSVSREKKERFSLILESASTNQTSMYLCASSALAGGGETQYFGPGTRLLVL.

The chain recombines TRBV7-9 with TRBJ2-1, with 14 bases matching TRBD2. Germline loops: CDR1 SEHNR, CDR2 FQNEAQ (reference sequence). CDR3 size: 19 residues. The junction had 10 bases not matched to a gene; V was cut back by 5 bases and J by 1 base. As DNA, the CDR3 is TGTGCCAGCAGCCCATGGACTAGCGGGGGGCCAATATCCTACAATGAGCAGTTCTTC. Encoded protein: CASSPWTSGGPISYNEQFF.

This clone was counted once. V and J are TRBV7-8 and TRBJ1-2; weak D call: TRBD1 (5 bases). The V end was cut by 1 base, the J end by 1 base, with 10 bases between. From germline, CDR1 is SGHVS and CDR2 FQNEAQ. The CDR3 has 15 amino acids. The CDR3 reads CASSLGGALNYGYTF. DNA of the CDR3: TGTGCCAGCAGCTTAGGCGGGGCCCTTAACTATGGCTACACCTTC.

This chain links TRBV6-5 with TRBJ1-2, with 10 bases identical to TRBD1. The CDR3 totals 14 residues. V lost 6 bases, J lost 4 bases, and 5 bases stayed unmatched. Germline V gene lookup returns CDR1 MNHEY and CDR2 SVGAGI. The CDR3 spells CASSDRGLVYGYTF. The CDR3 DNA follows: TGTGCCAGCAGCGACAGGGGGCTTGTCTATGGCTACACCTTC.

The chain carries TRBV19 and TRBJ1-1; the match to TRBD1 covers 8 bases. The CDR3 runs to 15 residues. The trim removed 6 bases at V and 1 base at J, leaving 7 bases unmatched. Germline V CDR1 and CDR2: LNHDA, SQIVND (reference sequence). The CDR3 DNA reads TGTGCCAGTAGGACCGGGACAGGTAGGAACACTGAAGCTTTCTTT. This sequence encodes CASRTGTGRNTEAFF.

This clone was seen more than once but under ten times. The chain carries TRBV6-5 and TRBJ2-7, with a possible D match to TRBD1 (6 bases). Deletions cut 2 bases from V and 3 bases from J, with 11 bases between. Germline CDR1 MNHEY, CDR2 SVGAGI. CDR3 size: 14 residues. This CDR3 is CASSYNRVDYEQYF. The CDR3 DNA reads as TGTGCCAGCAGTTACAACAGGGTTGACTACGAGCAGTACTTC.

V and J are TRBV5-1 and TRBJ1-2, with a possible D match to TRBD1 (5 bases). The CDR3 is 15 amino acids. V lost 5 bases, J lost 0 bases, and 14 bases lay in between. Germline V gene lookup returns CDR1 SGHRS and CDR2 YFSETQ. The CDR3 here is CASSFGHGANYGYTF. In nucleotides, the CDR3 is TGCGCCAGCAGTTTTGGACACGGAGCTAACTATGGCTACACCTTC.

For the CDR3, the DNA is TGTGCCAGCAGCAGCGGACAGGGAAGAAGGAACACTGAAGCTTTCTTT. Its protein product is CASSSGQGRRNTEAFF. J is TRBJ1-1 and V is TRBV7-6, with 8 bases aligning to TRBD1. CDR3 length: 16 amino acids. The germline V gene has CDR1 SGHVS and CDR2 FNYEAQ. V gave up 5 bases and J gave up 1 base; unmatched junction bases: 9.

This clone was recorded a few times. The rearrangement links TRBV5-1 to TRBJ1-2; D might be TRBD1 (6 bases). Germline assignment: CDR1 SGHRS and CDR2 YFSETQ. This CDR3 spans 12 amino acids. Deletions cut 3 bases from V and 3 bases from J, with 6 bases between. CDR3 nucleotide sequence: TGCGCCAGCAGCTCAGGGGACTATGGCTACACCTTC. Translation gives CASSSGDYGYTF.

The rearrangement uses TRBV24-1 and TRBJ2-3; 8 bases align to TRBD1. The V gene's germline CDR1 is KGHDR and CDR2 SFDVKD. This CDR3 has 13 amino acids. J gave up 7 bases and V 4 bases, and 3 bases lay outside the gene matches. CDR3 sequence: CATSEGQEYTQYF. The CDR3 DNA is TGTGCCACCAGTGAGGGACAGGAATATACGCAGTATTTT.